Shown below are 17 T cell receptor beta chains from a single sample sequenced in a study of blood T cell repertoires in COVID-19. Measured with immunoSEQ multiplex PCR; TCRdb has only the in-frame clones, and not every one. The sample holds about 270,000 clones, about 87% seen once. The sequenced material came from peripheral blood. Receptor source: a woman in her fifties or sixties with acute or convalescent COVID-19.

J is TRBJ1-5 and V is TRBV28, with D possibly matching TRBD1 (5 bases). V was trimmed by 4 bases and J by 3 bases, leaving 16 bases between them. The CDR3 runs to 16 residues. Germline CDR1 is MDHEN and CDR2 is SYDVKM. CDR3 DNA sequence: TGTGCCAGCAGTTCCAGGGAAATCACTGCCAATCAGCCCCAGCATTTT. It codes for CASSSREITANQPQHF. Filled out from reference TRBV28 and TRBJ1-5, the complete variable domain reads DVKVTQSSRYLVKRTGEKVFLECVQDMDHENMFWYRQDPGLGLRLIYFSYDVKMKEKGDIPEGYSVSREKKERFSLILESASTNQTSMYLCASSSREITANQPQHFGDGTRLSIL.

The chain has TRBV5-1 and TRBJ2-5, with 10 bases fitting TRBD1. Germline V CDR1 and CDR2: SGHRS, YFSETQ. The CDR3 loop spans 17 amino acids. The trim removed 1 base at V and 7 bases at J, leaving 13 bases unmatched. The CDR3, as DNA: TGCGCCAGCAGCTTGCTGGTAGGCGGGACAGGGGAGGGGACCCAGTACTTC. Protein product: CASSLLVGGTGEGTQYF.

The chain is built from TRBV28 and TRBJ2-5; 12 nucleotides line up with TRBD2. The V segment lost 3 bases and the J segment 0 bases; nucleotides outside the gene matches: 14. The germline V gene has CDR1 MDHEN and CDR2 SYDVKM. This CDR3 region has 20 residues. CDR3 loop: CASSFPLGKTSGRHQETQYF. The DNA for the CDR3 is TGTGCCAGCAGTTTCCCCCTTGGAAAGACTAGCGGGAGACACCAAGAGACCCAGTACTTC.

V usage is TRBV4-3 and J usage is TRBJ1-6, with D tentatively TRBD1 (6 bases). V lost 3 bases and J lost 9, with 24 bases in between. Germline CDR1 is LGHNA and CDR2 is YSLEER. The CDR3 contains 18 residues. This CDR3 reads CASSHSDLMGAISSPLHF. The CDR3 coding sequence is TGCGCCAGCAGCCACTCCGATTTAATGGGGGCAATCAGTTCACCCCTCCACTTT.

The count of this clone is one. V and J are TRBV6-5 and TRBJ1-2, with a tentative D call TRBD1 (5 bases). This CDR3 is 15 amino acids long. Trimming took 2 bases from V and 0 from J, leaving 10 bases between them. In germline, CDR1 is MNHEY, CDR2 SVGAGI. The CDR3 region has the DNA TGTGCCAGCAGTTACCGGGGGGTAGCTAACTATGGCTACACCTTC. Residues: CASSYRGVANYGYTF.

This chain links TRBV18 with TRBJ2-7, with D possibly being TRBD2 (6 bases). Between the trimmed V and J ends, which lost 1 base and 4 bases, there was a span of 14 bases. CDR1 is KGHSH and CDR2 is LQKENI in the germline V gene. CDR3 length: 15 residues. The CDR3 spells CASSPQPGAWYEQYF. The DNA for the CDR3 is TGTGCCAGCTCACCACAACCGGGAGCGTGGTACGAGCAGTACTTC.

The chain uses TRBV7-2 and TRBJ1-6, with D maybe TRBD1 (6 bases). The CDR3 covers 16 residues. V was cut by 5 bases and J by 5 bases, with 16 bases left in between. Per germline, CDR1 SGHTA and CDR2 FQGNSA. The CDR3 sequence: CASSGGRVRNNSPLHF. CDR3 DNA sequence: TGTGCCAGCAGCGGGGGCAGGGTGCGGAATAATTCACCCCTCCACTTT.

As for this clone: This CDR3 is also generated by other DNA sequences in the sample. This sequence joins TRBV5-1 and TRBJ1-2, with D hard to call. CDR1 is SGHRS and CDR2 is YFSETQ in the germline V gene. The CDR3 totals 13 residues. Trimming left V 0 bases short and J 0 bases short, with 3 bases between. Written as DNA, the CDR3 is TGCGCCAGCAGCTTGGACACTAACTATGGCTACACCTTC. Translation: CASSLDTNYGYTF.

The chain employs TRBV30 and TRBJ2-7, with TRBD2 matching over 16 bases. The CDR3 sequence is 17 residues long. Trimming at V came to 5 bases and at J to 5 bases, leaving 12 bases not matched to a gene. Germline-derived CDR1 and CDR2 are GTSNPN and SVGIG (reference sequence). The CDR3 region has the DNA TGTGCCTGGTTGAACTCCGGGACTAGCGGGAGGGCCGACGAGCAGTACTTC. Protein sequence: CAWLNSGTSGRADEQYF.

This chain connects TRBV5-1 to TRBJ2-7; 9 bases fit TRBD1. The germline gives CDR1 SGHRS, CDR2 YFSETQ. J lost 5 bases, V lost 4 bases, and 4 bases had no gene match. This CDR3 is built from 13 residues. The CDR3 bases are TGCGCCAGCAGCGGGGGACAGGGTAACGAGCAGTACTTC. The encoded protein is CASSGGQGNEQYF.

The chain links TRBV10-3 to TRBJ1-4, with D maybe TRBD1 (6 bases). This CDR3 has 15 amino acids. The V end was cut by 5 bases, the J end by 0 bases, with 10 bases between. Germline-derived CDR1 and CDR2 are ENHRY and SYGVKD. The CDR3 loop reads CAISTTGATNEKLFF. The CDR3 nucleotides read TGTGCCATCAGTACGACAGGTGCAACTAATGAAAAACTGTTTTTT.

The rearrangement uses TRBV15 and TRBJ2-4; 8 bases agree with TRBD2. This CDR3 is built from 15 residues. The V segment lost 5 bases and the J segment 6 bases; nucleotides outside the gene matches: 9. CDR1 is LNHNV, CDR2 YYDKDF, per germline (reference sequence). The CDR3 bases are TGTGCCACCAGCTGGAGCGGGAGCTCGGGAAACATTCAGTACTTC. This translates into CATSWSGSSGNIQYF.

The rearrangement joins TRBV5-5 to TRBJ2-3; 9 positions agree with TRBD1. Germline V CDR1 and CDR2: SGHKS, YYEKEE (reference sequence). With 1 base clipped from V and 11 bases from J, the junction kept 2 bases outside the gene matches. The CDR3 has 12 residues. Written as DNA, the CDR3 is TGTGCCAGCAGCTTGCCGGGACAGGGGCAGTATTTT. It encodes CASSLPGQGQYF.

The chain recombines TRBV6-5 with TRBJ1-1, with TRBD1 matching 8 bases. Trimming took 8 bases from V and 1 from J; bases not matched to a gene: 3. The germline V gene has CDR1 MNHEY and CDR2 SVGAGI. The CDR3 runs to 13 residues. This chain's CDR3 is CASLDRGNTEAFF. The CDR3 coding sequence is TGTGCCAGCCTAGACAGGGGGAACACTGAAGCTTTCTTT.

This clone came up once. The DNA for the CDR3 is TGTGCCAGCAGCCACAGTACGAAAGAGCAGTTCTTC. Protein sequence: CASSHSTKEQFF. The rearrangement uses TRBV6-2 or TRBV6-3 and TRBJ2-1; D ambiguous. The ends were cut back, 6 bases at V and 10 bases at J, with 13 bases in the middle. Germline assignment: CDR1 MNHEY and CDR2 SVGEGT. The CDR3 contains 12 residues.

The chain joins TRBV29-1 to TRBJ2-7, with 7 positions matching TRBD1. V lost 3 bases to trimming and J lost 0 bases; unmatched junction nucleotides: 2. CDR1 is SQVTM and CDR2 is ANQGSEA in the germline V gene. This CDR3 is 13 amino acids long. The CDR3 loop reads CSVEDRSSYEQYF. The CDR3 nucleotides are TGCAGCGTTGAGGACAGGAGCTCCTACGAGCAGTACTTC.

The rearrangement links TRBV7-9 to TRBJ1-2, with D hard to call. CDR3 length equals 14 residues. V was clipped by 5 bases and J by 6 bases, with 16 bases between them. The germline V gene has CDR1 SEHNR and CDR2 FQNEAQ (reference sequence). CDR3 in amino acids: CASSRSAGGDGYTF. The DNA for the CDR3 is TGTGCCAGCAGCCGCTCCGCCGGCGGGGATGGCTACACCTTC. The full variable domain, completed using reference TRBV7-9 and TRBJ1-2, is DTGVSQNPRHKITKRGQNVTFRCDPISEHNRLYWYRQTLGQGPEFLTYFQNEAQLEKSRLLSDRFSAERPKGSFSTLEIQRTEQGDSAMYLCASSRSAGGDGYTFGSGTRLTVV.